This TCR beta chain was observed in a study of T cell repertoires in cytomegalovirus infection (dated by TCRdb to about 2019). With respect to the entire study: Peptide stimulations targeted recently identified HLA-C-restricted CMV epitopes, whose presentation resists viral immunomodulation, together with well-studied HLA-B-restricted epitopes. Donor HLA type was relevant to the analysis, as public TCR beta signatures indicated carriage of CMV infection together with the matching HLA type.

Reads for this sample came from an Illumina HiSeq 1500. TCRdb's own reprocessing of the public reads used fastp at Q25 and MiXCR and kept productive beta chains. Each record represents a unique CDR3 protein, reported with the most common genes and DNA among its rows. This sample gives 50,000 to 65,000 distinct CDR3 sequences in total; roughly a fifth of them show up just once. The ten largest clonotypes hold roughly 60% of the sample. What the authors observed across the whole study: The ex vivo response was dominated by HLA-C-restricted CMV-specific TCR beta clonotypes, which also provided the single most frequent clonotype in two of eight donors. Cumulative frequency of public TCR beta family members discriminated carriers of CMV infection plus the relevant HLA type in this cohort and an independent approximately 350-donor cohort.

CDR1 LNHDA and CDR2 SQIVND are derived from the germline V gene (reference sequence). V loses 8 bases of germline sequence and J loses 5 bases, and the interval between the two ends is 3 bases. The CDR3 spans 9 residues, from the cysteine through the phenylalanine. Of all the DNA, just the CDR3 is kept, 27 bases in frame from base 1. The sample's treatment or condition label, decoded: in vitro stimulation with specific CMV peptide epitopes to enrich CMV-specific T cells. This clonotype has just a few counts. Its antigen remains unidentified. No quality values exist for individual bases; no much larger clone is one base distant.

The sequence is built from TRBV19 and TRBJ1-1; a confident D gene designation cannot be given. The sequences come from CD8+ T cells from cultured PBMCs, collected from culture after CMV antigen stimulation. The clonotype comes from a human donor in good health (CMV status not recorded). Some clones in this sample may be carry-over from other donors' samples. The DNA reads TGTGCCAGTGGTACTGAAGCTTTCTTT. It translates to CASGTEAFF.